These 5 T cell receptor beta chains share one sample of origin, sequenced in a study of blood T cells in healthy people across ages. A second PCR, run for about 7 to 12 cycles, used a sample-barcoded 5' primer plus a J-beta primer mix. TCRdb passed the 5' RACE reads through MiXCR, listing each CDR3 protein once. The sample holds hundreds of thousands of distinct CDR3 sequences, less than 45% seen once. The sequencing sample was made of blood. Every receptor here comes from a man older than 75 in good health.

This chain joins TRBV2 and TRBJ2-5; 7 bases are shared with TRBD2. In germline, CDR1 is SNHLY, CDR2 FYNNEI. CDR3 length: 13 amino acids. The V gene end was trimmed by 4 bases and the J gene end by 1 base; junction bases not matched to a gene: 0. DNA for the CDR3: TGTGCCAGCAGTGGGGAGGGCCAAGAGACCCAGTACTTC. Its translation is CASSGEGQETQYF.

The chain has TRBV7-2 and TRBJ2-1; 11 positions match TRBD2. The DNA matches TRBJ2-7 better at its end, which makes the J call doubtful. Per germline, CDR1 SGHTA and CDR2 FQGNSA. The CDR3 is 14 amino acids. In nucleotides, the CDR3 is TGTGCCAGCAGCCCTAGCGGGGGGAGCGATGAGCAGTACTTC. Amino acids: CASSPSGGSDEQYF.

The table lists this clonotype with a count of one. The V call is TRBV14, the J call TRBJ2-1; the match to TRBD2 covers 9 bases. CDR1 and CDR2 from the germline V gene are SGHDN and FVKESK. The V segment lost 2 bases and the J segment 10 bases; nucleotides outside the gene matches: 12. The CDR3 sequence is 16 residues long. In DNA, the CDR3 is TGTGCCAGCAGCCAAAGGACCGGGACTAGCATTCACGAGCAGTTCTTC. Its translation: CASSQRTGTSIHEQFF.

V usage is TRBV3-1 and J usage is TRBJ2-1; the D gene is possibly TRBD2 (5 bases). The germline V gene encodes CDR1 LGHDT and CDR2 YNNKEL (reference sequence). The V end was cut by 2 bases, the J end by 8 bases, with 10 bases between. This CDR3 is built from 13 residues. DNA of the CDR3: TGTGCCAGCAGCCAATTGGGAGTCTATGAGCAGTTCTTC. Translating gives CASSQLGVYEQFF.

This clonotype turned up a few times. The chain recombines TRBV5-1 with TRBJ1-4; maybe TRBD1 (5 bases). Trimming stripped 3 bases from V and 2 bases from J, with 11 bases between. The germline CDR1 and CDR2 sequences are SGHRS and YFSETQ. The CDR3 is 15 residues long. The CDR3 loop is CASSSTPGTNEKLFF. The CDR3 nucleotides read TGCGCCAGCAGCTCCACCCCAGGGACTAATGAAAAACTGTTTTTT.